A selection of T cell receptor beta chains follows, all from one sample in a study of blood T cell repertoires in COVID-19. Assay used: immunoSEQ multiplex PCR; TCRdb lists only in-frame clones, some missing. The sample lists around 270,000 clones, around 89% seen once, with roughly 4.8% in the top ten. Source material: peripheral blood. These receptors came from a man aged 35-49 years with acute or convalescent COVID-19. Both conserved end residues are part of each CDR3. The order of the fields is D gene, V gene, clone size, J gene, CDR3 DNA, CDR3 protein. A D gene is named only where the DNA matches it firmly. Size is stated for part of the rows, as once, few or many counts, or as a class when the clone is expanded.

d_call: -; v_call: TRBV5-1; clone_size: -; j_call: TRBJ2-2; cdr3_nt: TGCGCCAGCAGCTTTAGGGGTAATACCGGGGAGCTGTTTTTT; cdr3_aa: CASSFRGNTGELFF
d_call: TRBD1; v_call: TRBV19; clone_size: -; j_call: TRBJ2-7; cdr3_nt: TGTGCCAGTAGTTCTAACAGGGGGTTGAACGAGCAGTACTTC; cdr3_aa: CASSSNRGLNEQYF
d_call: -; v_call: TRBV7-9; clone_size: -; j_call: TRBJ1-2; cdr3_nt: TGTGCCAGCAGCTCCCGAGAGTTAGGGAGGGTCTATGGCTACACCTTC; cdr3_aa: CASSSRELGRVYGYTF
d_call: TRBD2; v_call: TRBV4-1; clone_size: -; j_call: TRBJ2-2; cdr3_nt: TGCGCCAGCAGCCAGTCGCGACTAGCGGGGGGTCCTGACGGGGAGCTGTTTTTT; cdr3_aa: CASSQSRLAGGPDGELFF
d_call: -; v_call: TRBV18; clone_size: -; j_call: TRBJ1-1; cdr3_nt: TGTGCCAGCTCATTGCAGGGCCTGAACACTGAAGCTTTCTTT; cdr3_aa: CASSLQGLNTEAFF
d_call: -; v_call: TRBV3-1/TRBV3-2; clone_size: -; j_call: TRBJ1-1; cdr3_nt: TGTGCCAGCAGCCAAGGACAGTACACTGAAGCTTTCTTT; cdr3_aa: CASSQGQYTEAFF
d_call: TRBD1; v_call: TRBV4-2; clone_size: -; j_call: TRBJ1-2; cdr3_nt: TGTGCCAGCAGCCAACGATCCGGGACAGCCTATGGCTACACCTTC; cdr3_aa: CASSQRSGTAYGYTF
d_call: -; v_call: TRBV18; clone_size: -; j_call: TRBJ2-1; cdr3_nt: TGTGCCAGCTCACCCTTCGAGGGATCTCTTTCCTACAATGAGCAGTTCTTC; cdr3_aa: CASSPFEGSLSYNEQFF
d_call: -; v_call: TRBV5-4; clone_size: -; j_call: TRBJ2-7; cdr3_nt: TGTGCCAGCAGCTCGCGGGACAGCCCCTACGAGCAGTACTTC; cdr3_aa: CASSSRDSPYEQYF
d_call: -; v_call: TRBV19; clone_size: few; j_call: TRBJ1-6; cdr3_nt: TGTGCCAGTAGTATATTCCTTGGATCCGCCGGGTCTAATTCACCCCTCCACTTT; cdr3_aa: CASSIFLGSAGSNSPLHF
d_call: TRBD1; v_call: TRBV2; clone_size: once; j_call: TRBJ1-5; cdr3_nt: TGTGCCAGCAGTGGGACAGGCAGCAATCAGCCCCAGCATTTT; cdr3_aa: CASSGTGSNQPQHF
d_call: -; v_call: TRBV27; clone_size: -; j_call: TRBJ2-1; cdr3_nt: TGTGCCAGCAGTTTAGTGGGCAGCGGAGGCAATGAGCAGTTCTTC; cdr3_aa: CASSLVGSGGNEQFF
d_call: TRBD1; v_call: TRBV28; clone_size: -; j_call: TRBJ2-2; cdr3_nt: TGTGCCAGCAGAACCACAGGACAGGGGAACACCGGGGAGCTGTTTTTT; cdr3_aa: CASRTTGQGNTGELFF
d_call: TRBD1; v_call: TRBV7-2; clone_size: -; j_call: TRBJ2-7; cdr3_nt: TGTGCCAGCAGCTTAGACAGGGGTCGGAACGAGCAGTACTTC; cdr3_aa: CASSLDRGRNEQYF
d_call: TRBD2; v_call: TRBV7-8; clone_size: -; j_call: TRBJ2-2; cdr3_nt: TGTGCCAGCAGCCCCTCGGGAGGGTCCGACGACACCGGGGAGCTGTTTTTT; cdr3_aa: CASSPSGGSDDTGELFF
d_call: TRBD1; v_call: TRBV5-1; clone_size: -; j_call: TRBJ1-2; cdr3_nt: TGCGCCAGCAGCTTGGGGCAGGGGGGTTACGATGGCTACACCTTC; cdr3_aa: CASSLGQGGYDGYTF
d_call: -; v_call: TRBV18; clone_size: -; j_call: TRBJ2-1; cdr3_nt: TGTGCCAGCTCACCAGGTGCAGGGTTCGACAATGAGCAGTTCTTC; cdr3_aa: CASSPGAGFDNEQFF
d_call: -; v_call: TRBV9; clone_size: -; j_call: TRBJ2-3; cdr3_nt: TGTGCCAGCAGCGTACAGGGGTTAGGAACAGATACGCAGTATTTT; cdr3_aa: CASSVQGLGTDTQYF
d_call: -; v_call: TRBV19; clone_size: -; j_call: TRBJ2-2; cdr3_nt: TGTGCCAGTAGCCGGACTGGTACCGGGGAGCTGTTTTTT; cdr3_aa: CASSRTGTGELFF
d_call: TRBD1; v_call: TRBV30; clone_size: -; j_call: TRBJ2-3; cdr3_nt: TGTGCCTGGAGTCTTAGACCGGGACAGGATAACACAGATACGCAGTATTTT; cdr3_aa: CAWSLRPGQDNTDTQYF
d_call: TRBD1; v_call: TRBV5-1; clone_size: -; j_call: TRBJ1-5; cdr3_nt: TGCGCCAGCAGCCCCGGACAGGGGTCCTATCAGCCCCAGCATTTT; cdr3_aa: CASSPGQGSYQPQHF
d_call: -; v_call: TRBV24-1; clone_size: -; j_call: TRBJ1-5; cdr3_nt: TGTGCCACCAGTGATTCGACAGTTCTTAGCAATCAGCCCCAGCATTTT; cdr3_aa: CATSDSTVLSNQPQHF